A selection of T cell receptor beta chains follows, all from one sample in a study of OX40 agonist ivuxolimab in advanced cancers. The table came from immunoSEQ multiplex PCR; TCRdb's copy has only in-frame clones and leaves some out. This table holds some 75,000 clones, about 88% found once. The specimen was CD4+ or CD8+ T cells sorted from blood, collected in a trial of the OX40 agonist ivuxolimab. The receptors here all came from an adult with an advanced solid tumor such as melanoma, head and neck, liver or kidney cancer. CDR3s include the opening cysteine and the closing phenylalanine or tryptophan. The D gene is left open where the match is weak. Some rows mark clone size as missing; the rest say once, few, many or name a class of expanded clone.

TRBV19	TRBJ1-5	NA	NA	TGTGCCAGTAGTATTTCGAGAGGGAGAAGTATCAATCAGCCCCAGCATTTT	CASSISRGRSINQPQHF
TRBV6-1	TRBJ1-5	NA	NA	TGTGCCAGCAGCCGAGCCGGCCCCGGGCAGCCCCAGCATTTT	CASSRAGPGQPQHF
TRBV5-6	TRBJ2-2	NA	NA	TGTGCCAGCAGCTCTGCAAGGGGAGCCACCGGGGAGCTGTTTTTT	CASSSARGATGELFF
TRBV5-8	TRBJ2-1	NA	NA	TGTGCCAGCAGTCAGTTAAGAGGGTATCTCAATGAGCAGTTCTTC	CASSQLRGYLNEQFF
TRBV6-6	TRBJ2-2	NA	NA	TGTGCCAGCACTAAAACACGAGGGAAGAACACCGGGGAGCTGTTTTTT	CASTKTRGKNTGELFF
TRBV30	TRBJ2-1	TRBD1	NA	TGTGCCTGGAGCACGGGACAGGACTACAATGAGCAGTTCTTC	CAWSTGQDYNEQFF
TRBV11-2	TRBJ1-1	TRBD1	NA	TGTGCCAGCAGCTTGGGCAGACAGGGGGGAGCTTTCTTT	CASSLGRQGGAFF
TRBV9	TRBJ2-3	TRBD1	NA	TGTGCCAGCAGCTCACTGACACAGGGGACAGATACGCAGTATTTT	CASSSLTQGTDTQYF
TRBV7-2	TRBJ2-7	TRBD2	NA	TGTGCCAGCAGCTTCCTAGCGGGAGACTCCTACGAGCAGTACTTC	CASSFLAGDSYEQYF
TRBV5-1	TRBJ1-1	NA	few	TGCGCCAGCAGGGGGAGATTGTACACTGAAGCTTTCTTT	CASRGRLYTEAFF
TRBV19	TRBJ1-2	NA	NA	TGTGCCAGTAGTATGACAGTAGGTGGCTACACCTTC	CASSMTVGGYTF
TRBV5-1	TRBJ2-7	NA	NA	TGCGCCAGCAGCTTGATAGGCTCCTTAACCTACGAGCAGTACTTC	CASSLIGSLTYEQYF
TRBV29-1	TRBJ2-7	TRBD2	NA	TGCAGCGCCAAGGGGGCTAGCGGGACGGGGGAGCAGTACTTC	CSAKGASGTGEQYF
TRBV7-2	TRBJ2-3	NA	NA	TGTGCCAGCAGCCTTCCGTCGGGGGCCGGCACAGATACGCAGTATTTT	CASSLPSGAGTDTQYF
TRBV6-5	TRBJ1-3	TRBD1	NA	TGTGCCAGCAGGTTGGGACAGGGAGGAAACACCATATATTTT	CASRLGQGGNTIYF
TRBV7-7	TRBJ1-3	NA	once	TGTGCTAGCAGCTTGTCAAGGGTGCCGCCGGGTGGAAACACCATATATTTT	CASSLSRVPPGGNTIYF
TRBV11-2	TRBJ1-1	NA	NA	TGTGCCAGCAGCTTGGATCCTGGCGTAGGCACTGAAGCTTTCTTT	CASSLDPGVGTEAFF
TRBV30	TRBJ1-2	TRBD1	once	TGTGCCTTCCTGACAGGGGGCGACTATGGCTACACCTTC	CAFLTGGDYGYTF
TRBV15	TRBJ1-4	NA	NA	TGTGCCACCAGCAGAGATTATCGGAATGAAAAACTGTTTTTT	CATSRDYRNEKLFF
TRBV28	TRBJ2-1	TRBD2	once	TGTGCCAGCAGTTTGCTAGCGGTGGGCAATGAGCAGTTCTTC	CASSLLAVGNEQFF
TRBV5-6	TRBJ2-3	TRBD1	NA	TGTGCCAGCAGTTTTACAGGGGGAGGAGATACGCAGTATTTT	CASSFTGGGDTQYF
TRBV9	TRBJ2-5	TRBD2	once	TGTGCCAGCAGCGTTGGGACTAGCGGGGGGGCACCTCATGCTTCAGAGACCCAGTACTTC	CASSVGTSGGAPHASETQYF
TRBV7-9	TRBJ2-3	TRBD2	NA	TGTGCCAGCAGCCCCGACATGGGGGGGATCACAGATACGCAGTATTTT	CASSPDMGGITDTQYF
TRBV4-2	TRBJ2-2	NA	once	TGTGCCAGCAGCCAAGTTCAGGGGACGACCGGGGAGCTGTTTTTT	CASSQVQGTTGELFF
TRBV14	TRBJ2-1	NA	NA	TGTGCCAGCAGCCAAGATCTCGGTTTTGGCAGGGAACAGTTCTTC	CASSQDLGFGREQFF
TRBV7-2	TRBJ1-1	NA	NA	TGTGCCAGCAGCTTAGCGTACAGGGCCCACACTGAAGCTTTCTTT	CASSLAYRAHTEAFF
TRBV30	TRBJ1-2	NA	NA	TGTGCCTTCGAGCGGGGATCCGGCTACACCTTC	CAFERGSGYTF
TRBV5-1	TRBJ1-6	NA	NA	TGCGCCAGCAGCCCCCAGCCGGATAATTCACCCCTCCACTTT	CASSPQPDNSPLHF
TRBV29-1	TRBJ1-2	NA	NA	TGCAGCGTCAGGGAGGACGGCTACACCTTC	CSVREDGYTF
TRBV19	TRBJ1-4	TRBD1	NA	TGTGCCAGTAGTATATTCGACAGGGCTAATGAAAAACTGTTTTTT	CASSIFDRANEKLFF
TRBV7-6	TRBJ2-1	NA	NA	TGTGCCAGCAGCTTAGAAGGGAGAGCGGTACGGCAGTTCTTC	CASSLEGRAVRQFF
TRBV19	TRBJ1-5	TRBD1	once	TGTGCCAGTATGAACCGGTTCGGGACAGGTAATAGCAATCAGCCCCAGCATTTT	CASMNRFGTGNSNQPQHF
TRBV9	TRBJ1-1	NA	NA	TGTGCCAGCAGCGTAGGTCCGGCCAACACTGAAGCTTTCTTT	CASSVGPANTEAFF
TRBV7-9	TRBJ2-6	NA	NA	TGTGCCAGCAGCTGGGGTTCTGGGGCCAACGTCCTGACTTTC	CASSWGSGANVLTF
TRBV6-5	TRBJ2-2	NA	once	TGTGCCAGCAGTTACCGCAGACTAAACACCGGGGAGCTGTTTTTT	CASSYRRLNTGELFF
TRBV2	TRBJ2-3	NA	NA	TGTGCCAGCAGCGCTTCCACAGATACGCAGTATTTT	CASSASTDTQYF
TRBV21-1	TRBJ2-7	NA	NA	TGTGCCAGCAGCAAAGGCACTTATTTCCTGGGGACAGGAACCTACGAGCAGTACTTC	CASSKGTYFLGTGTYEQYF
TRBV30	TRBJ1-1	NA	NA	TGTGCCCGGGGGGGGAACACTGAAGCTTTCTTT	CARGGNTEAFF
TRBV18	TRBJ1-2	NA	NA	TGTGCCAGCTCACCACGACGGACGGTGGATGGCTACACCTTC	CASSPRRTVDGYTF
TRBV6-1	TRBJ2-1	TRBD2	NA	TGTGCCAGCAGTGAATATACAGCGGGGGGCTACAATGAGCAGTTCTTC	CASSEYTAGGYNEQFF
TRBV19	TRBJ1-5	NA	NA	TGTGCCAGTAGTGCGTATGATCAGCCCCAGCATTTT	CASSAYDQPQHF
TRBV5-4	TRBJ2-5	TRBD2	NA	TGTGCCAGCAGCCTGACTAGCGGGGTCCAAGAGACCCAGTACTTC	CASSLTSGVQETQYF
TRBV20-1	TRBJ2-1	NA	NA	TGCAGTGCGAGCTCCTACAATGAGCAGTTCTTC	CSASSYNEQFF
TRBV5-1	TRBJ2-4	TRBD2	NA	TGCGCCAGCAGCGAGGGACTAGCGGGCGGAGCCAAAAACATTCAGTACTTC	CASSEGLAGGAKNIQYF
TRBV2	TRBJ2-1	TRBD2	NA	TGTGCCAGTGAGAGGAGACTAGCGGGGGGGCGTTCCTACAATGAGCAGTTCTTC	CASERRLAGGRSYNEQFF
TRBV7-3	TRBJ2-2	NA	NA	TGTGCCAGCAGCTTAGGGCTGGGGGCGGACACCGGGGAGCTGTTTTTT	CASSLGLGADTGELFF
TRBV7-2	TRBJ1-3	NA	NA	TGTGCCAGCAGCCCCCGAGCGGGAGGAAACACCATATATTTT	CASSPRAGGNTIYF
TRBV27	TRBJ1-1	NA	NA	TGTGCCAGCAGTTTATATGCAGGGTTGGGTACTGAAGCTTTCTTT	CASSLYAGLGTEAFF
TRBV6-6	TRBJ1-2	NA	NA	TGTGCCAGCACTCAGGTTCCAGTCTATGGCTACACCTTC	CASTQVPVYGYTF
TRBV2	TRBJ1-6	TRBD1	NA	TGTGCCAGCAGGTGGACAGGGCGTAATTCACCCCTCCACTTT	CASRWTGRNSPLHF
TRBV7-2	TRBJ1-2	TRBD1	NA	TGTGCCAGCAGCTTAGCCAGGGGGGTCTACACCTTC	CASSLARGVYTF
TRBV30	TRBJ1-4	TRBD1	NA	TGTGCCTGGAGGGGGACAGGGTATGCTAATGAAAAACTGTTTTTT	CAWRGTGYANEKLFF
TRBV10-3	TRBJ2-5	TRBD1	few	TGTGCCATCAGTGAAATACACAGGGGGCGGGTAGAGACCCAGTACTTC	CAISEIHRGRVETQYF
TRBV28	TRBJ1-2	NA	NA	TGTGCCAGCAGCGTCTCGGGACGCCCCCACGGTGGCTATGGCTACACCTTC	CASSVSGRPHGGYGYTF
TRBV7-2	TRBJ2-1	TRBD2	NA	TGTGCCAGCAGCAATCGTGGACTAGCGGGGGGGACTGTCAATGAGCAGTTCTTC	CASSNRGLAGGTVNEQFF
TRBV30	TRBJ2-5	NA	NA	TGTGCCTGGAGGGGTGGGGAAGAGACCCAGTACTTC	CAWRGGEETQYF
TRBV25-1	TRBJ1-2	NA	NA	TGTGCCAGCAGTGAAAGGATTACGAATGGCTACACCTTC	CASSERITNGYTF
TRBV6-6	TRBJ2-7	NA	NA	TGTGCCAGCAGTTCAGGGTTCGAGCAGTACTTC	CASSSGFEQYF
TRBV15	TRBJ1-1	NA	NA	TGTGCCACCAGCAGAGTTGGCACCAACACTGAAGCTTTCTTT	CATSRVGTNTEAFF